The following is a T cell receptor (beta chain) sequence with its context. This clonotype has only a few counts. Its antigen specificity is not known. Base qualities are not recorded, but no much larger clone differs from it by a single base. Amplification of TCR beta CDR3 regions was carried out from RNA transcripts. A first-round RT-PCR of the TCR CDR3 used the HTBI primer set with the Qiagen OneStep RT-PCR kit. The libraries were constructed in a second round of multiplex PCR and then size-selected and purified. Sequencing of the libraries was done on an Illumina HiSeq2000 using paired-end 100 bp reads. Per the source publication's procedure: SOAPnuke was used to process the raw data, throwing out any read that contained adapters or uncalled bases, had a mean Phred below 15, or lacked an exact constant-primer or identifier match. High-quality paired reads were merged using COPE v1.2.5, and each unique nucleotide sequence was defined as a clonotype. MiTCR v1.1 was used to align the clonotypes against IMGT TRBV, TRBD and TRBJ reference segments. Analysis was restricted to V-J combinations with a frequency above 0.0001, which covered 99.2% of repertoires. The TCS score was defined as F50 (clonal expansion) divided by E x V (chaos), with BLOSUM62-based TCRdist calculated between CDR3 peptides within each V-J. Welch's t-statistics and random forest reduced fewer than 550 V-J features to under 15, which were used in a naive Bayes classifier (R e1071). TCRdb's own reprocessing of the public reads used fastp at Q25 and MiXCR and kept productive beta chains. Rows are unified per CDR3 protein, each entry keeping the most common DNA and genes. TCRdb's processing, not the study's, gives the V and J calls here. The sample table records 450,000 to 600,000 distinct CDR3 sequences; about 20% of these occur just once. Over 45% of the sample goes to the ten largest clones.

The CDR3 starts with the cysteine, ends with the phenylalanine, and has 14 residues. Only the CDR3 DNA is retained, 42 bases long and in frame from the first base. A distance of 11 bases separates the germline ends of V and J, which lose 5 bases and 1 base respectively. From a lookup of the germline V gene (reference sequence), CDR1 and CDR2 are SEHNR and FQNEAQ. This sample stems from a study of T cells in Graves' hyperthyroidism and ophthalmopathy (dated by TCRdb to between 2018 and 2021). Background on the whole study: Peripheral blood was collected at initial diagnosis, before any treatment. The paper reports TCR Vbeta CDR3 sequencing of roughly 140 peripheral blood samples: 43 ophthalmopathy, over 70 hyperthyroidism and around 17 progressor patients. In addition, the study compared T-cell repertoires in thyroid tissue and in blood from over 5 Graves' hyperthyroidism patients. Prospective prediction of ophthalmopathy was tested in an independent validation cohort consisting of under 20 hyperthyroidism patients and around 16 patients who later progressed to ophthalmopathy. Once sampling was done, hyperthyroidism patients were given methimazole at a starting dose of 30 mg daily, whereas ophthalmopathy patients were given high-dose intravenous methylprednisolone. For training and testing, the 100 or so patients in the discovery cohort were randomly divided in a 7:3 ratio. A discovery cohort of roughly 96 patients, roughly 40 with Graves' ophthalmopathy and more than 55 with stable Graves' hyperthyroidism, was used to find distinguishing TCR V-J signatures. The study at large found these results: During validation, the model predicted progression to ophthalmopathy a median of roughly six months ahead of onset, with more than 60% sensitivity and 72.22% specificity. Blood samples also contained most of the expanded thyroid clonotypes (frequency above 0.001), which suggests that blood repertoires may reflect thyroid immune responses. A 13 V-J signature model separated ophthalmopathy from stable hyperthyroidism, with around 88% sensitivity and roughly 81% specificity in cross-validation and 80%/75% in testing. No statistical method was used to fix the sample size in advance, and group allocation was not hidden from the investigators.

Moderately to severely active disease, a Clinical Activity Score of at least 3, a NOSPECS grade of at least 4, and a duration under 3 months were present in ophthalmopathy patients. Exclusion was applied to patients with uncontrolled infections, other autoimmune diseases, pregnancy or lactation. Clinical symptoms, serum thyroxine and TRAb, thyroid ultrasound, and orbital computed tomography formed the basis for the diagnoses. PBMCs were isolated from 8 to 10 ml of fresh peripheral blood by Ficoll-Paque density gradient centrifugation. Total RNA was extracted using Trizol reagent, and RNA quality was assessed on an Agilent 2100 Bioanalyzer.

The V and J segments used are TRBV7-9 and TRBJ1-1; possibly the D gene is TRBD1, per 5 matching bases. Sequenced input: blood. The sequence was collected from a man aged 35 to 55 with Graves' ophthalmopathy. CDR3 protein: CASSPDIANTEAFF. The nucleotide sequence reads TGTGCCAGCAGCCCGGACATAGCGAACACTGAAGCTTTCTTT.